Below, 31 T cell receptor beta chains from the same sample are listed, as sequenced in a study of blood T cell repertoires in COVID-19. Method: immunoSEQ multiplex PCR; TCRdb's copy keeps in-frame clones and lacks some. The sample includes 380,000 or so clones, roughly 90% of them seen just once. Material for sequencing was peripheral blood. The receptor set was obtained from a man between 35 and 55 years old with acute or convalescent COVID-19.

The chain uses TRBV6-1 and TRBJ1-5; D is unclear. V was clipped by 3 bases and J by 5 bases, with 8 bases between them. The CDR3 extends over 13 amino acids. Germline assignment: CDR1 MNHNS and CDR2 SASEGT. The DNA of the CDR3 is TGTGCCAGCAGTGAGTCTACCGATCAGCCCCAGCATTTT. Translation: CASSESTDQPQHF.

The chain links TRBV3-1 (or the pseudogene TRBV3-2) to TRBJ1-5; D is perhaps TRBD1 (6 bases). Germline CDR1 LGHDT, CDR2 YNNKEL (reference sequence). The CDR3 contains 17 residues. Trimming removed 6 bases at V and 4 bases at J, with 22 bases between. Here the CDR3 reads CASRRKGGLWSNQPQHF. Written as DNA, the CDR3 is TGTGCCAGCAGGCGTAAGGGGGGGCTGTGGTCTAATCAGCCCCAGCATTTT.

The rearrangement uses TRBV6-5 and TRBJ1-2; no definite D call. CDR3 length equals 13 residues. The ends were cut back, 2 bases at V and 7 bases at J, with 11 bases in the middle. Germline assignment: CDR1 MNHEY and CDR2 SVGAGI. The CDR3 reads CASSYREGSGYTF. DNA of the CDR3: TGTGCCAGCAGTTACCGGGAAGGGAGTGGCTACACCTTC.

This clone was observed a single time. Germline is not matched at one junction end, which may reflect a read error. The J gene is TRBJ2-4, the V gene TRBV12-3 or TRBV12-4; 7 bases match TRBD1. The CDR3 contains 12 residues. The CDR3 spells CASSRGDSQYCF. In DNA form, the CDR3 reads TGTGCCAGCAGCCGAGGGGACAGCCAATATTGTTTC.

Only a few counts were recorded for this clone. The rearrangement uses TRBV6-5 and TRBJ2-7; 8 bases fit TRBD1. Germline V lookup: CDR1 MNHEY, CDR2 SVGAGI. Germline trimming cut 7 bases from V and 6 bases from J; bases unmatched to any gene: 14. The CDR3 is made up of 15 amino acids. CDR3 sequence: CASNSRAGGWGEQYF. Written as DNA, the CDR3 is TGTGCCAGCAACTCTCGGGCAGGGGGCTGGGGCGAGCAGTACTTC.

The rearrangement links TRBV6-5 to TRBJ1-2, with 7 bases aligning to TRBD1. There are 15 residues in the CDR3. CDR1 and CDR2 from the germline V gene are MNHEY and SVGAGI. The V segment lost 10 bases and the J segment 1 base; nucleotides outside the gene matches: 12. This chain's CDR3 is CAILSGTANNYGYTF. CDR3 sequence (DNA): TGTGCCATATTATCCGGGACAGCCAATAACTATGGCTACACCTTC.

J is TRBJ2-1 and V is TRBV7-8; tentatively, D is TRBD2 (6 bases). The germline CDR1 and CDR2 sequences are SGHVS and FQNEAQ. The CDR3 has 19 residues. V was shortened by 2 bases and J by 4 bases, with 24 bases between the two germline ends. CDR3 nucleotides: TGTGCCAGCAGCTTAATCCCCGCGGGGACCACCTTATTATACAATGAGCAGTTCTTC. As protein: CASSLIPAGTTLLYNEQFF.

The chain is built from TRBV7-9 and TRBJ2-3; D may be TRBD1 (5 bases). Per the germline V gene, CDR1 is SEHNR and CDR2 is FQNEAQ (reference sequence). Trimming took 3 bases from V and 2 from J, leaving 18 bases between them. The CDR3 covers 17 residues. The CDR3 protein is CASSFPGASSLTDTQYF. The CDR3 bases are TGTGCCAGCAGCTTTCCTGGGGCTTCCTCGCTCACAGATACGCAGTATTTT.

This rearrangement joins TRBV19 to TRBJ1-5, with 8 bases that match TRBD1. Germline V CDR1 and CDR2: LNHDA, SQIVND (reference sequence). This CDR3 contains 13 residues. V dropped 8 bases and J dropped 2; count of bases not matched to a gene: 2. The CDR3 here is CASDRGGNQPQHF. CDR3 DNA sequence: TGTGCCAGTGACAGGGGTGGCAATCAGCCCCAGCATTTT.

This chain links TRBV3-1 (or the pseudogene TRBV3-2) with TRBJ2-6; D gene unclear. Germline V gene lookup returns CDR1 LGHDT and CDR2 YNNKEL (reference sequence). V lost 4 bases to trimming and J lost 4 bases, with 5 bases between them. The CDR3 is 13 amino acids. The CDR3 loop reads CASSPTGANVLTF. CDR3 coding DNA: TGTGCCAGCAGCCCAACAGGGGCCAACGTCCTGACTTTC.

The rearrangement uses TRBV9 and TRBJ2-3; 7 bases line up with TRBD1. This CDR3 is 15 amino acids long. Germline lookup yields CDR1 SGDLS and CDR2 YYNGEE. V was clipped by 0 bases and J by 2 bases; unmatched bases: 3. The CDR3, as DNA: TGTGCCAGCAGCGTAGTGGGACAGACCACAGATACGCAGTATTTT. Its protein is CASSVVGQTTDTQYF. Supplemented by reference TRBV9 and TRBJ2-3, the full variable domain reads DSGVTQTPKHLITATGQRVTLRCSPRSGDLSVYWYQQSLDQGLQFLIQYYNGEERAKGNILERFSAQQFPDLHSELNLSSLELGDSALYFCASSVVGQTTDTQYFGPGTRLTVL.

This clone was seen once. The chain is built from TRBV6-1 and TRBJ1-1; 11 bases map to TRBD1. The V gene end was trimmed by 4 bases and the J gene end by 3 bases; junction bases not matched to a gene: 13. Germline CDR1 is MNHNS and CDR2 is SASEGT. The CDR3 length is 18 residues. The CDR3 nucleotides are TGTGCCAGCAGTGTAGGAACCGGGACAGGGGGATCGGACACTGAAGCTTTCTTT. Amino acids: CASSVGTGTGGSDTEAFF.

V and J are TRBV6-6 and TRBJ1-5; D ambiguous. Per germline, CDR1 MNHNY and CDR2 SVGAGI (reference sequence). V was trimmed by 5 bases and J by 4 bases, leaving 12 bases between them. The CDR3 totals 14 residues. CDR3 sequence (DNA): TGTGCCAGCAGTCCATCTCGAGGGAATCAGCCCCAGCATTTT. Amino acid sequence: CASSPSRGNQPQHF.

V is TRBV19 and J is TRBJ1-5, with D maybe TRBD1 (6 bases). CDR3 size: 16 residues. CDR1 is LNHDA, CDR2 SQIVND, per germline (reference sequence). With 1 base removed from V and 3 bases from J, the gap between germline ends came to 13 bases. CDR3 amino acids: CASSIGPDRPNQPQHF. CDR3 in DNA: TGTGCCAGTAGTATAGGCCCGGACAGACCCAATCAGCCCCAGCATTTT.

The rearrangement uses TRBV5-6 and TRBJ2-7; D call uncertain. The germline V and J ends were trimmed by 1 base and 3 bases, with 17 bases remaining between them. The CDR3 sequence is 16 residues long. Looked up from germline, CDR1 is SGHDT and CDR2 is YYEEEE. The CDR3: CASSLYGATLGYEQYF. The CDR3 DNA sequence: TGTGCCAGCAGCTTGTATGGAGCGACCCTCGGCTACGAGCAGTACTTC.

V is TRBV6-2 or TRBV6-3 and J is TRBJ2-3; no definite D call. The CDR3 is 12 residues long. Germline CDR1 is MNHEY and CDR2 is SVGEGT. Trimming removed 4 bases at V and 4 bases at J, with 6 bases between. CDR3 sequence reads: CASSSFPDTQYF. In nucleotides, the CDR3 is TGTGCCAGCAGTTCTTTCCCAGATACGCAGTATTTT.

J is TRBJ1-1 and V is TRBV28, with D maybe TRBD1 (5 bases). CDR3 length equals 13 residues. Germline CDR1 and CDR2: MDHEN and SYDVKM. V was pared by 6 bases and J by 10 bases, with 18 bases between. This CDR3 reads CASRTSGRSGAFF. For the CDR3, the DNA is TGTGCCAGCAGGACATCAGGGAGGAGCGGAGCTTTCTTT.

The rearrangement links TRBV2 to TRBJ2-5, with D possibly matching TRBD1 (6 bases). CDR1 is SNHLY and CDR2 is FYNNEI in the germline V gene. V lost 4 bases to trimming and J lost 5 bases, with 17 bases between them. The CDR3 is 15 residues long. As DNA, the CDR3 is TGTGCCAGCAGTGTGTTGTTACAGGGAAGCGAGACCCAGTACTTC. Protein: CASSVLLQGSETQYF.

This clone has a handful of counts. This chain connects TRBV4-1 to TRBJ2-2, with 8 bases aligning to TRBD1. The CDR3 length is 13 residues. Trimming at V came to 6 bases and at J to 8 bases, leaving 5 bases not matched to a gene. CDR1 MGHRA and CDR2 YSYEKL come from the germline V gene. CDR3: CASRGQGGGELFF. CDR3 DNA: TGCGCCAGCAGAGGACAGGGTGGAGGGGAGCTGTTTTTT.

As DNA, the CDR3 is TGTGCCAGCAGTTCGACAGGGCTAGAGACCCAGTACTTC. This gives the protein CASSSTGLETQYF. This sequence joins TRBV12-3 or TRBV12-4 and TRBJ2-5, with 7 bases fitting TRBD1. The trim removed 4 bases at V and 4 bases at J, leaving 3 bases unmatched. The CDR3 is 13 amino acids.

In its sample, this clone was seen a few times. This sequence joins TRBV6-4 and TRBJ2-1; the match to TRBD2 covers 8 bases. CDR1 is MRHNA and CDR2 is SNTAGT in the germline V gene. The CDR3 runs 14 residues. Losses at the gene ends were 0 bases for V and 6 bases for J; bases not matched to a gene: 1. The CDR3 spells CASSDSGTSNEQFF. The DNA of the CDR3 is TGTGCCAGCAGTGACTCGGGGACTAGCAATGAGCAGTTCTTC.

The genes are TRBV11-2 and TRBJ2-7, with TRBD1 matching over 7 bases. The CDR3 is 15 residues long. Trimming at V came to 4 bases and at J to 0 bases, leaving 6 bases not matched to a gene. CDR1 and CDR2 (germline): SGHAT, FQNNGV. As DNA, the CDR3 is TGTGCCAGCAGCTCCGCCTCAGGGGGCTCCTACGAGCAGTACTTC. The encoded protein is CASSSASGGSYEQYF. Complete variable domain (other parts from reference TRBV11-2 and TRBJ2-7): EAGVAQSPRYKIIEKRQSVAFWCNPISGHATLYWYQQILGQGPKLLIQFQNNGVVDDSQLPKDRFSAERLKGVDSTLKIQPAKLEDSAVYLCASSSASGGSYEQYFGPGTRLTVT.

The V and J genes are TRBV30 and TRBJ2-4, with a possible D match to TRBD2 (6 bases). There are 14 residues in the CDR3. Germline V gene lookup returns CDR1 GTSNPN and CDR2 SVGIG (reference sequence). V lost 4 bases and J 8 bases, leaving 18 bases between the germline ends. The CDR3 is CAWNPGGGRDIQYF. Written as DNA, the CDR3 is TGTGCCTGGAACCCCGGGGGAGGTAGAGACATTCAGTACTTC.

The chain uses TRBV27 and TRBJ1-1, with 8 bases fitting TRBD1. With V trimmed by 6 bases and J by 11 bases, 11 bases remained unmatched. In germline, CDR1 is MNHEY, CDR2 SMNVEV (reference sequence). The CDR3 is made up of 13 amino acids. In nucleotides, the CDR3 is TGTGCCAGCAGGCGGCAGGGGGCGCCTCGGGCTTTCTTT. Protein sequence: CASRRQGAPRAFF.

The V call is TRBV7-2, the J call TRBJ2-7; tentative D call: TRBD2 (5 bases). Trimming stripped 2 bases from V and 2 bases from J, with 10 bases between. Germline lookup yields CDR1 SGHTA and CDR2 FQGNSA. The CDR3 is made up of 14 amino acids. The CDR3 loop is CASSLWRNPYEQYF. DNA of the CDR3: TGTGCCAGCAGCTTATGGAGGAACCCCTACGAGCAGTACTTC.

The rearrangement joins TRBV7-8 to TRBJ1-1; perhaps TRBD1 as D (5 bases). The CDR3 totals 11 residues. V lost 5 bases to trimming and J lost 9 bases, with 10 bases between them. The germline gives CDR1 SGHVS, CDR2 FQNEAQ. CDR3 DNA sequence: TGTGCCAGCAGCCCGGGGGGAAAAGCTTTCTTT. Amino acid sequence: CASSPGGKAFF.

V gene TRBV5-1 combines with J gene TRBJ1-2; TRBD1 is a possible D gene (6 bases). CDR1 is SGHRS, CDR2 YFSETQ, per germline. The CDR3 runs to 17 residues. Between the trimmed V and J ends, which lost 0 bases and 4 bases, there was a span of 19 bases. The CDR3 loop is CASSLASGARGAYGYTF. CDR3 DNA sequence: TGCGCCAGCAGCTTGGCCAGTGGCGCCAGGGGCGCCTATGGCTACACCTTC.

The rearrangement joins TRBV7-3 to TRBJ2-2, with TRBD1 identical over 9 bases. Losses at the gene ends were 6 bases for V and 0 bases for J; bases not matched to a gene: 5. The CDR3 is 16 residues long. CDR1 SGHTA and CDR2 FQGTGA come from the germline V gene. The CDR3 region is CASRSNRGPNTGELFF. Written as DNA, the CDR3 is TGTGCCAGCAGGTCTAACAGGGGGCCGAACACCGGGGAGCTGTTTTTT.

The J gene is TRBJ1-4, the V gene TRBV5-1, with TRBD1 matching 7 bases. CDR1 is SGHRS and CDR2 is YFSETQ in the germline V gene. This CDR3 region has 13 residues. The V segment lost 7 bases and the J segment 5 bases; nucleotides outside the gene matches: 5. The CDR3 region has the DNA TGCGCCAGCCAGACAGGGCCAAATGAAAAACTGTTTTTT. It yields the protein CASQTGPNEKLFF.

The chain links TRBV10-3 to TRBJ2-1; the D gene is possibly TRBD2 (5 bases). This CDR3 has 15 amino acids. The V end lost 10 bases, the J end lost 0 bases, and 16 bases lay between the germline ends. Germline V lookup: CDR1 ENHRY, CDR2 SYGVKD. CDR3 sequence: CATSTPSGSYNEQFF. The CDR3 DNA reads TGTGCCACCTCCACCCCCAGCGGCTCCTACAATGAGCAGTTCTTC.

The rearrangement joins TRBV28 to TRBJ1-1; 9 nucleotides agree with TRBD1. CDR3 size: 17 residues. The V and J ends lost 5 bases and 3 bases, in that order; junction bases with no gene match: 13. Germline-derived CDR1 and CDR2 are MDHEN and SYDVKM. This CDR3 reads CASSRPGDRASYTEAFF. CDR3 in DNA: TGTGCCAGCAGTCGTCCCGGGGACAGGGCCTCATACACTGAAGCTTTCTTT.